Following are 13 T cell receptor beta chains from one sample sequenced in a study of blood T cell repertoires in COVID-19. TCRdb's copy holds only in-frame clones and misses some; the assay was immunoSEQ multiplex PCR. The sample records 110,000 or so clones, around 83% being singletons. The sequenced material came from peripheral blood. These receptors were obtained from an older woman with acute or convalescent COVID-19.

This clone was counted only a few times. The V gene is TRBV6-1, the J gene TRBJ1-4; no clear D. With 3 bases removed from V and 10 bases from J, the gap between germline ends came to 12 bases. Per germline, CDR1 MNHNS and CDR2 SASEGT. This CDR3 spans 13 amino acids. CDR3 loop: CASSDPGVGKLFF. The CDR3 DNA follows: TGTGCCAGCAGTGATCCGGGAGTTGGAAAACTGTTTTTT.

The chain uses TRBV3-1 (or the pseudogene TRBV3-2) and TRBJ1-3; no definite D call. Germline assignment: CDR1 LGHDT and CDR2 YNNKEL (reference sequence). V lost 0 bases and J 3 bases, leaving 12 bases between the germline ends. This CDR3 is 16 amino acids long. The CDR3 coding sequence is TGTGCCAGCAGCCAAGATCAAAGGAGGTATGGAAACACCATATATTTT. Translated: CASSQDQRRYGNTIYF.

J is TRBJ1-1 and V is TRBV7-9, with TRBD1 matching 7 bases. CDR1 and CDR2 from the germline V gene are SEHNR and FQNEAQ (reference sequence). V lost 5 bases and J lost 4; bases outside the gene matches: 7. The CDR3 contains 14 residues. The CDR3, as DNA: TGTGCCAGCAGCCCGACTCAGGGGGTCACTGAAGCTTTCTTT. It specifies CASSPTQGVTEAFF.

This clone was picked up one time. The J gene is TRBJ1-1, the V gene TRBV10-3, with a possible D match to TRBD1 (6 bases). This CDR3 contains 14 residues. Germline V gene data show CDR1 as ENHRY and CDR2 as SYGVKD. The V and J ends lost 9 bases and 4 bases respectively, with 18 bases between them. The CDR3 DNA reads TGTGCCATAAACACGGGTCAAGGGGGCACTGAAGCTTTCTTT. It encodes CAINTGQGGTEAFF.

The V and J genes are TRBV7-2 and TRBJ2-7; tentatively, D is TRBD1 (5 bases). V lost 5 bases and J lost 6, with 17 bases in between. This CDR3 comprises 14 residues. The germline gives CDR1 SGHTA, CDR2 FQGNSA. DNA for the CDR3: TGTGCCAGCAGCCCGTCGTCAGGGCTCGGCGAGCAGTACGTC. Its protein is CASSPSSGLGEQYV.

The V and J genes are TRBV15 and TRBJ1-2, with 8 nucleotides matching TRBD1. Germline CDR1 LNHNV, CDR2 YYDKDF (reference sequence). Trimming at V came to 3 bases and at J to 2 bases, leaving 2 bases not matched to a gene. This CDR3 is 14 amino acids long. The CDR3 DNA follows: TGTGCCACCAGCAGGACAGGGGTGAACTATGGCTACACCTTC. Translating gives CATSRTGVNYGYTF. Looking up the rest from reference TRBV15 and TRBJ1-2 gives the full variable domain: DAMVIQNPRYQVTQFGKPVTLSCSQTLNHNVMYWYQQKSSQAPKLLFHYYDKDFNNEADTPDNFQSRRPNTSFCFLDIRSPGLGDTAMYLCATSRTGVNYGYTFGSGTRLTVV.

This chain joins TRBV27 and TRBJ1-2; 12 nucleotides align to TRBD1. The trim removed 5 bases at V and 14 bases at J, leaving 12 bases unmatched. Germline CDR1 and CDR2: MNHEY and SMNVEV (reference sequence). The CDR3 consists of 14 residues. CDR3 region: CASSTIGTGGACTF. CDR3 bases: TGTGCCAGCAGTACTATCGGGACAGGGGGCGCTTGTACCTTC.

A few counts support this clone. This chain joins TRBV4-2 and TRBJ1-3, with D unresolved. The CDR3 length is 19 residues. The V and J ends lost 1 base and 3 bases respectively, with 22 bases between them. The germline V gene encodes CDR1 LGHNA and CDR2 YNFKEQ. CDR3 sequence (DNA): TGTGCCAGCAGCCAAGGTTCTTTAAGAGGGAGGTTAGGTGGAAACACCATATATTTT. Protein sequence: CASSQGSLRGRLGGNTIYF.

This clone was detected a few times. The rearrangement joins TRBV2 to TRBJ2-1; 11 nucleotides match TRBD2. The trim removed 8 bases at V and 10 bases at J, leaving 13 bases unmatched. CDR1 SNHLY and CDR2 FYNNEI come from the germline V gene. The CDR3 extends over 15 amino acids. This CDR3 reads CASFGLAGAAPEQFF. In DNA form, the CDR3 reads TGTGCCAGCTTTGGACTAGCGGGCGCCGCACCCGAGCAGTTCTTC.

This clone appeared once. This sample includes further DNA sequences coding for the same CDR3. The chain links TRBV28 to TRBJ1-6; TRBD1 is a possible D gene (6 bases). The CDR3 totals 14 residues. V lost 6 bases and J lost 7, with 13 bases in between. Germline values: CDR1 MDHEN, CDR2 SYDVKM. CDR3 in amino acids: CASSPGVANSPLHF. As DNA, the CDR3 is TGTGCCAGCAGCCCAGGGGTAGCGAATTCACCCCTCCACTTT. The full variable domain, completed using reference TRBV28 and TRBJ1-6, is DVKVTQSSRYLVKRTGEKVFLECVQDMDHENMFWYRQDPGLGLRLIYFSYDVKMKEKGDIPEGYSVSREKKERFSLILESASTNQTSMYLCASSPGVANSPLHFGNGTRLTVT.

This clone was recorded once. The chain is built from TRBV7-2 and TRBJ2-3; D call uncertain. The V gene's germline CDR1 is SGHTA and CDR2 FQGNSA. V was pared by 2 bases and J by 6 bases, with 9 bases between. CDR3 size: 13 residues. The CDR3 nucleotides read TGTGCCAGCAGCTTACGGGTAGCCGATACGCAGTATTTT. It yields the protein CASSLRVADTQYF.

The chain has TRBV3-1 (or the pseudogene TRBV3-2) and TRBJ2-7; 7 nucleotides match TRBD1. The V gene end was trimmed by 3 bases and the J gene end by 4 bases; junction bases not matched to a gene: 18. Germline CDR1 LGHDT, CDR2 YNNKEL (reference sequence). The CDR3 contains 18 residues. The CDR3 nucleotides are TGTGCCAGCAGCCAGGACAGAACGGCACAGGGGTTGCGGTACGAGCAGTACGTC. Translated, it gives CASSQDRTAQGLRYEQYV.

This rearrangement joins TRBV6-5 to TRBJ1-4; D call uncertain. Germline values: CDR1 MNHEY, CDR2 SVGAGI. This CDR3 contains 16 residues. V gave up 2 bases and J gave up 3 bases, with 13 bases separating them. The CDR3 sequence: CASSYDGRMANEKLFF. The CDR3 nucleotides read TGTGCCAGCAGTTACGATGGGAGGATGGCTAATGAAAAACTGTTTTTT.